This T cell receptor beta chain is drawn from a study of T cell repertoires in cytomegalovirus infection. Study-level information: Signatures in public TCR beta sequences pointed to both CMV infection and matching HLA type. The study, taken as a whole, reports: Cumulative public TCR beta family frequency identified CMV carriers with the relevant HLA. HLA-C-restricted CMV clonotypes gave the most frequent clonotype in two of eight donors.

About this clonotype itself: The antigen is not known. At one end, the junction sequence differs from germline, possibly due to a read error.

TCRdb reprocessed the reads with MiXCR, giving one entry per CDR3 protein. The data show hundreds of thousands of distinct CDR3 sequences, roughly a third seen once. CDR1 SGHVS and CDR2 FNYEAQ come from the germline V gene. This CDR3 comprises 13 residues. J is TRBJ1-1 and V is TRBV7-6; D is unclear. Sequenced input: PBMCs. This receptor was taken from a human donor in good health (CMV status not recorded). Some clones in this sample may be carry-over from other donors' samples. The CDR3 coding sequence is TGTTCCAGCAGCTCGACAATTTACACTGAAGCTTTCTTT. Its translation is CSSSSTIYTEAFF. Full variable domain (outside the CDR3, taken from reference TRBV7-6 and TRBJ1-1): GAGVSQSPRYKVTKRGQDVALRCDPISGHVSLYWYRQALGQGPEFLTYFNYEAQQDKSGLPNDRFSAERPEGSISTLTIQRTEQRDSAMYRCSSSSTIYTEAFFGQGTRLTVV.